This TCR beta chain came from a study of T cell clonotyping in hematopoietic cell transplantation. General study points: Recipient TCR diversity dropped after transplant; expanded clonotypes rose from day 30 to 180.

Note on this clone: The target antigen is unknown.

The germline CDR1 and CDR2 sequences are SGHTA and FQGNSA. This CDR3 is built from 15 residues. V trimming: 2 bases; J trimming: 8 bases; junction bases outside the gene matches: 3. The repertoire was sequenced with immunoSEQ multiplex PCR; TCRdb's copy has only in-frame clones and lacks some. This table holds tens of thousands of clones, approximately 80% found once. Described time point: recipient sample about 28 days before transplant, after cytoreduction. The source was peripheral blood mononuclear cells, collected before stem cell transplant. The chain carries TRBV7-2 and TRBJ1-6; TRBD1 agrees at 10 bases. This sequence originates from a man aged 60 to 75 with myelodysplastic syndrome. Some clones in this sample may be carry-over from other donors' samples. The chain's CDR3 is CASSLMTGGYSPLHF. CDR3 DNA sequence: TGTGCCAGCAGCTTAATGACAGGGGGCTATTCACCCCTCCACTTT.